The clone carrying this TCR beta chain was observed at least ten times. A process of 5'RACE template switching, which added a universal primer site and UMIs, was used to make TCR cDNA. Using its own MiXCR run on the 5' RACE reads, TCRdb lists one record per CDR3 protein. The sample lists approximately 350,000 distinct CDR3 sequences, roughly 10% occurring once. Germline V CDR1 and CDR2: SQVTM, ANQGSEA. V was pared by 4 bases and J by 5 bases, with 12 bases between. The CDR3 covers 12 residues. This record comes from a study of T cells after yellow fever vaccination. The wider study: Libraries from low-cell-number fractions were prepared with the SMART-Seq v4 Ultra Low Input RNA kit.

The sequenced sample was PBMCs, obtained on the day of the first yellow fever vaccination. The receptor's source is a man between 18 and 35 years old who received the YFV17D yellow fever vaccine. The chain couples TRBV29-1 to TRBJ2-7; TRBD1 or TRBD2 may be the D gene (5 bases each). The CDR3 sequence: CSVVRQGDEQYF. The CDR3 region has the DNA TGCAGCGTTGTTCGTCAGGGAGACGAGCAGTACTTC.